The entry below describes one T cell receptor (beta chain). Per the original methods: From reference gene primer amplification, estimates of nucleated cell counts were derived. The protocol was immunoSEQ multiplex PCR, while the TCRdb copy is restricted to in-frame clones and leaves out a portion. The V and J calls and clone size come from that table; D and trimming were worked out from the DNA. The table lists about 120,000 clones, about four fifths of them singletons. This sample was included in a study of blood T cell repertoires in COVID-19. Turning to the study itself: Acute and convalescent COVID-19 samples came from the United States, Italy and Spain. Nucleic acid was either cDNA or gDNA, and it came from T cells, B-cell-depleted T cells, or PBMCs.

The sample taken for sequencing was peripheral blood. The source of this sequence is a woman in her 70s with acute or convalescent COVID-19.

CDR3 protein: CASKDGGNQETQYF. CDR3 sequence (DNA): TGTGCCAGTAAAGATGGAGGGAACCAAGAGACCCAGTACTTC. The chain couples TRBV19 to TRBJ2-5; tentative D call: TRBD2 (6 bases). The length of the CDR3 is 14 residues. Germline V gene data show CDR1 as LNHDA and CDR2 as SQIVND (reference sequence). Trimming cost V 7 bases and J 0 bases, with 12 bases left between them.